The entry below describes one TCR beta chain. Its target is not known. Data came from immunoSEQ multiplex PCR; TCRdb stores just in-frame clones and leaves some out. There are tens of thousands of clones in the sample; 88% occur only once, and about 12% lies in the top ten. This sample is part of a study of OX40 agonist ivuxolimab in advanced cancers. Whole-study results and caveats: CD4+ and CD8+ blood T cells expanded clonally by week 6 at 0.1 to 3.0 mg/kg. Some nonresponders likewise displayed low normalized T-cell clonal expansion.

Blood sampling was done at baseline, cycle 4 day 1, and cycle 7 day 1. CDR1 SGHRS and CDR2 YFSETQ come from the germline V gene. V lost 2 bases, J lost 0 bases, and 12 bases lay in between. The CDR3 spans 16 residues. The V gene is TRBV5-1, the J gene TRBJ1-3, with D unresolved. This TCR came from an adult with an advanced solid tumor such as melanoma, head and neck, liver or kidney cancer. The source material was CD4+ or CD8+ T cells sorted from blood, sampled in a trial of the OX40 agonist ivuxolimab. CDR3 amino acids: CASSFIGPLSGNTIYF. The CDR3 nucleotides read TGCGCCAGCAGCTTTATCGGGCCCCTCTCTGGAAACACCATATATTTT.